These T cell receptor beta chains were read from a single sample in a study of somatic mutations in cytotoxic T cells in rheumatoid arthritis. Repertoires were generated with immunoSEQ multiplex PCR, while TCRdb's copy carries only in-frame clones and drops some. The table has about 30,000 clones, more than 75% seen once. Input material: CD8+ T cells sorted from blood. Every receptor here comes from an adult with rheumatoid arthritis. CDR3s include the opening cysteine and the closing phenylalanine or tryptophan. The D gene is left open where the match is weak. A clone size is listed for some rows: how often the clone was seen (once, few, many), or a class if it is expanded.

J gene | D gene | V gene | clone size | CDR3 DNA | CDR3 protein
TRBJ1-2 | TRBD1 | TRBV6-5 | - | TGTGCCAGCAACCCAGGGGGCCCCTATGGCTACACCTTC | CASNPGGPYGYTF
TRBJ1-1 | - | TRBV6-1 | once | TGTGCCAGCAGTGAGTGGGGTTTTAGGAACACTGAAGCTTTCTTT | CASSEWGFRNTEAFF
TRBJ1-1 | - | TRBV7-9 | - | TGTGCCAGCAGCTCCGGGGACGGAACCGAAATGAACACTGAAGCTTTCTTT | CASSSGDGTEMNTEAFF
TRBJ2-1 | TRBD2 | TRBV7-3 | - | TGTGCCAGCAGCAAAGACAGCGGGACCTACAATGAGCAGTTCTTC | CASSKDSGTYNEQFF
TRBJ2-2 | TRBD2 | TRBV5-4 | - | TGTGCCAGCAGCTTGGCAGGAGCGGGAGTAGACGGGGAGCTGTTTTTT | CASSLAGAGVDGELFF
TRBJ2-1 | - | TRBV7-8 | - | TGTGCCAGCAGCTTAACAGGGCTTGAGCAGTTCTTC | CASSLTGLEQFF
TRBJ2-5 | - | TRBV13 | once | TGTGCCAGCAGCTTAGGCGCTACCCAAGAGACCCAGTACTTC | CASSLGATQETQYF
TRBJ1-2 | - | TRBV27 | - | TGTGCCAGCAGTTTTAAGGGGAAGGGTGGCTACACCTTC | CASSFKGKGGYTF
TRBJ1-1 | TRBD1 | TRBV5-1 | - | TGCGCCAGCAGCTTGGTAGGGACAGGGGCCACTGAAGCTTTCTTT | CASSLVGTGATEAFF
TRBJ1-1 | - | TRBV5-4 | once | TGTGCCAGCAGCTTGAAACCCAGGACCATGAACACTGAAGCTTTCTTT | CASSLKPRTMNTEAFF
TRBJ2-7 | TRBD1 | TRBV28 | few | TGTGCCAGCAGTCCCAACAGGGGACCCTCCTACGAGCAGTACTTC | CASSPNRGPSYEQYF
TRBJ2-1 | TRBD2 | TRBV6-5 | - | TGTGCCAGCAGTCCTAGCGGGAGTTGGGATGAGCAGTTCTTC | CASSPSGSWDEQFF
TRBJ1-5 | - | TRBV4-1 | few | TGCGCCAGCAGCCAGGGTGCCAATCAGCCCCAGCATTTT | CASSQGANQPQHF
TRBJ2-2 | - | TRBV21-1 | - | TGTGCCAGCAGCAAAGAAACGGGGGTGAACACCGGGGAGCTGTTTTTT | CASSKETGVNTGELFF
TRBJ1-2 | TRBD1 | TRBV4-1 | once | TGCGCCAGCAGCCAGCCCGGGACAGTCTATGGCTACACCTTC | CASSQPGTVYGYTF
TRBJ2-7 | TRBD1 | TRBV28 | few | TGTGCCAGCAGTTTGGGGACAGAGATTCCCTACGAGCAGTACTTC | CASSLGTEIPYEQYF
TRBJ2-2 | - | TRBV9 | - | TGTGCCAGCAGCGTAGCGGCCGGTGGGGGGACCGGGGAGCTGTTTTTT | CASSVAAGGGTGELFF